The 28 T cell receptor beta chains below come from one sample, sequenced in a study of blood T cell repertoires in COVID-19. Data came from immunoSEQ multiplex PCR; TCRdb stores just in-frame clones and leaves some out. The repertoire holds roughly 72,000 clones, with about 90% as singletons. The specimen sequenced was peripheral blood. These TCRs come from a human donor in a cohort sampled during active COVID-19.

The chain links TRBV7-2 to TRBJ1-6; D possibly corresponds to TRBD1 (5 bases). V was pared by 5 bases and J by 5 bases, with 13 bases between. CDR1 is SGHTA and CDR2 is FQGNSA in the germline V gene. The CDR3 length is 15 residues. The CDR3 bases are TGTGCCAGCAGCACCACAGGTTGGAATAATTCACCCCTCCACTTT. Translated, it gives CASSTTGWNNSPLHF.

The chain links TRBV7-9 to TRBJ2-1; TRBD1 agrees at 7 bases. The trim removed 5 bases at V and 2 bases at J, leaving 6 bases unmatched. Germline values: CDR1 SEHNR, CDR2 FQNEAQ (reference sequence). The CDR3 is 15 amino acids. DNA for the CDR3: TGTGCCAGCAGCCCCCGGGACAGCCCCTACAATGAGCAGTTCTTC. It translates to CASSPRDSPYNEQFF.

The chain is built from TRBV28 and TRBJ2-7, with 7 bases matching TRBD1. The CDR3 spans 16 residues. Germline CDR1 MDHEN, CDR2 SYDVKM. The V gene end was trimmed by 3 bases and the J gene end by 1 base; junction bases not matched to a gene: 9. The CDR3 spells CASSFPTGIGSYEQYF. Written as DNA, the CDR3 is TGTGCCAGCAGTTTCCCGACAGGGATAGGGTCCTACGAGCAGTACTTC.

This clone was detected once. This rearrangement joins TRBV19 to TRBJ1-5; maybe TRBD1 (5 bases). Trimming left V 1 base short and J 2 bases short, with 6 bases between. Germline V lookup: CDR1 LNHDA, CDR2 SQIVND (reference sequence). This CDR3 is built from 14 residues. The CDR3 DNA follows: TGTGCCAGTAGTATAGTACAGGGCAATCAGCCCCAGCATTTT. This translates into CASSIVQGNQPQHF. Filled out from reference TRBV19 and TRBJ1-5, the complete variable domain reads DGGITQSPKYLFRKEGQNVTLSCEQNLNHDAMYWYRQDPGQGLRLIYYSQIVNDFQKGDIAEGYSVSREKKESFPLTVTSAQKNPTAFYLCASSIVQGNQPQHFGDGTRLSIL.

This clone is a singleton in its sample. The genes are TRBV24-1 and TRBJ2-5, with D tentatively TRBD1 (6 bases). The CDR3 extends over 15 amino acids. V was trimmed by 4 bases and J by 1 base, leaving 12 bases between them. The germline CDR1 and CDR2 sequences are KGHDR and SFDVKD. The CDR3 region is CATSELQGPQETQYF. CDR3 in DNA: TGTGCCACCAGTGAACTACAGGGACCCCAAGAGACCCAGTACTTC.

There are a few counts of this clone. The rearrangement joins TRBV7-2 to TRBJ2-7; D is possibly TRBD2 (5 bases). Trimming left V 6 bases short and J 9 bases short, with 18 bases between. Germline lookup yields CDR1 SGHTA and CDR2 FQGNSA. This CDR3 region has 13 residues. The CDR3 DNA follows: TGTGCCAGCAGTTTGAAGGAGGCTACCGTGCAGTACTTC. Translated, it gives CASSLKEATVQYF. Looking up the rest from reference TRBV7-2 and TRBJ2-7 gives the full variable domain: GAGVSQSPSNKVTEKGKDVELRCDPISGHTALYWYRQSLGQGLEFLIYFQGNSAPDKSGLPSDRFSAERTGGSVSTLTIQRTQQEDSAVYLCASSLKEATVQYFGPGTRLTVT.

The gene calls are TRBV4-1 and TRBJ1-2; TRBD1 matches 7 bases. Germline V gene sequence: CDR1 MGHRA, CDR2 YSYEKL. With 3 bases clipped from V and 1 base from J, the junction kept 5 bases outside the gene matches. The CDR3 has 15 amino acids. The CDR3 loop reads CASSQGGQVNYGYTF. CDR3 in DNA: TGCGCCAGCAGCCAGGGCGGACAGGTTAACTATGGCTACACCTTC.

The chain joins TRBV6-5 to TRBJ2-7; possibly TRBD1 for D (5 bases). The CDR3 contains 14 residues. Germline values: CDR1 MNHEY, CDR2 SVGAGI. V was pared by 2 bases and J by 6 bases, with 14 bases between. The CDR3 sequence: CASSYRGPPGEQYF. The CDR3 DNA reads as TGTGCCAGCAGTTACAGGGGTCCGCCGGGCGAGCAGTACTTC.

Here the CDR3 DNA reads TGTGCCAGCAGCCCAGCGGAGGCTAGCGGGACAGATACGCAGTATTTT. Translating it yields CASSPAEASGTDTQYF. This sequence joins TRBV3-1 (or the pseudogene TRBV3-2) and TRBJ2-3; TRBD2 aligns across 8 bases. The CDR3 runs to 16 residues. CDR1 and CDR2 (germline): LGHDT, YNNKEL (reference sequence). V shed 4 bases, J shed 3 bases, and the junction held 9 bases outside the gene matches.

The J gene is TRBJ2-1, the V gene TRBV6-2 or TRBV6-3; TRBD1 aligns across 7 bases. This CDR3 is built from 14 residues. From germline, CDR1 is MNHEY and CDR2 SVGEGT. V lost 6 bases, J lost 5 bases, and 7 bases stayed unmatched. CDR3 region: CASSRTGMNNEQFF. The CDR3 DNA is TGTGCCAGCAGCCGGACAGGAATGAACAATGAGCAGTTCTTC.

The gene calls are TRBV7-6 and TRBJ2-6; D possibly corresponds to TRBD1 (6 bases). Trimming cost V 5 bases and J 4 bases, with 18 bases left between them. The CDR3 totals 17 residues. Germline values: CDR1 SGHVS, CDR2 FNYEAQ. The CDR3 here is CASSPLEPGAGANVLTF. CDR3 nucleotides: TGTGCCAGCAGCCCGCTGGAACCAGGGGCCGGGGCCAACGTCCTGACTTTC.

The chain carries TRBV14 and TRBJ1-2; a weak D match, TRBD1 (5 bases). The CDR3 is 15 residues long. V lost 4 bases and J 4 bases, leaving 16 bases between the germline ends. Germline V CDR1 and CDR2: SGHDN, FVKESK. This CDR3 is CASSPVAGSVYGYTF. The CDR3 DNA reads TGTGCCAGCAGCCCCGTGGCAGGGTCGGTCTATGGCTACACCTTC.

The chain couples TRBV2 to TRBJ2-5; 12 nucleotides match TRBD2. V lost 6 bases and J lost 4; bases outside the gene matches: 9. This CDR3 is built from 16 residues. Looked up from germline, CDR1 is SNHLY and CDR2 is FYNNEI. The CDR3 spells CASSNLAGGPSETQYF. CDR3 bases: TGTGCCAGCAGCAACCTAGCGGGAGGGCCCTCAGAGACCCAGTACTTC.

The V gene is TRBV27, the J gene TRBJ1-2; 7 nucleotides align to TRBD1. Germline values: CDR1 MNHEY, CDR2 SMNVEV (reference sequence). The junction had 5 bases not matched to a gene; V was cut back by 4 bases and J by 3 bases. The CDR3 covers 14 residues. The CDR3 DNA is TGTGCCAGCAGTTCCCGACAGGGAGACTATGGCTACACCTTC. Translated: CASSSRQGDYGYTF.

This rearrangement joins TRBV19 to TRBJ2-5; D call uncertain. The ends were cut back, 3 bases at V and 1 base at J, with 6 bases in the middle. The CDR3 has 13 residues. The V gene's germline CDR1 is LNHDA and CDR2 SQIVND (reference sequence). CDR3 residues: CASSISLQETQYF. CDR3 coding DNA: TGTGCCAGTAGTATTTCTCTCCAAGAGACCCAGTACTTC.

This clone was detected once. The gene calls are TRBV13 and TRBJ2-7, with D tentatively TRBD1 (5 bases). The V gene lost 6 bases and the J gene lost 0 bases, with 18 bases spanning the gap. Germline CDR1 and CDR2: PRHDT and FYEKMQ (reference sequence). This CDR3 is built from 16 residues. The CDR3 loop is CASSGIRAFGSYEQYF. CDR3 sequence (DNA): TGTGCCAGCAGTGGGATCAGGGCTTTTGGCTCCTACGAGCAGTACTTC.

The J gene is TRBJ2-3, the V gene TRBV6-5; weak D call: TRBD2 (5 bases). Looked up from germline, CDR1 is MNHEY and CDR2 is SVGAGI. The CDR3 covers 15 residues. The V and J ends lost 0 bases and 5 bases respectively, with 12 bases between them. The CDR3 here is CASSYSGVAEDTQYF. Written as DNA, the CDR3 is TGTGCCAGCAGTTACTCCGGGGTAGCCGAAGATACGCAGTATTTT.

The rearrangement links TRBV2 to TRBJ2-7; D is perhaps TRBD1 (6 bases). V lost 10 bases, J lost 0 bases, and 13 bases lay in between. The CDR3 length is 13 residues. Germline values: CDR1 SNHLY, CDR2 FYNNEI. Here the CDR3 reads CAIQGTSSYEQYF. In nucleotides, the CDR3 is TGTGCCATCCAGGGGACGAGCTCCTACGAGCAGTACTTC.

V is TRBV10-3 and J is TRBJ1-6; TRBD1 matches at 9 bases. V lost 4 bases and J lost 7; bases outside the gene matches: 2. Germline V lookup: CDR1 ENHRY, CDR2 SYGVKD. The CDR3 extends over 14 amino acids. The CDR3: CAISGDRANSPLHF. The DNA for the CDR3 is TGTGCCATCAGTGGGGACAGGGCAAATTCACCCCTCCACTTT.

This chain joins TRBV7-2 and TRBJ2-1, with D maybe TRBD2 (5 bases). From germline, CDR1 is SGHTA and CDR2 FQGNSA. This CDR3 has 13 residues. Trimming pared 5 bases from V and 8 bases from J, leaving 13 bases between. This CDR3 reads CASSLPSGDEQFF. The CDR3 DNA sequence: TGTGCCAGCAGCCTACCGAGCGGTGATGAGCAGTTCTTC. The full variable domain, completed using reference TRBV7-2 and TRBJ2-1, is GAGVSQSPSNKVTEKGKDVELRCDPISGHTALYWYRQSLGQGLEFLIYFQGNSAPDKSGLPSDRFSAERTGGSVSTLTIQRTQQEDSAVYLCASSLPSGDEQFFGPGTRLTVL.

The chain recombines TRBV12-3 or TRBV12-4 with TRBJ2-3, with D perhaps TRBD1 (6 bases). This CDR3 region has 13 residues. Trimming pared 1 base from V and 9 bases from J, leaving 11 bases between. For the CDR3, the DNA is TGTGCCAGCAGTTTAGATCAGCAGGGGACGCAGTATTTT. Its protein product is CASSLDQQGTQYF.

This clone was recorded once. The V and J genes are TRBV30 and TRBJ2-7; D call uncertain. The V end lost 2 bases, the J end lost 3 bases, and 5 bases lay between the germline ends. This CDR3 is 11 amino acids long. Germline V lookup: CDR1 GTSNPN, CDR2 SVGIG (reference sequence). CDR3: CAWSSDYEQYF. The CDR3 region has the DNA TGTGCCTGGAGTTCAGACTACGAGCAGTACTTC.

This clone showed up just once. V gene TRBV24-1 combines with J gene TRBJ2-6; a possible D gene is TRBD2 (5 bases). V was clipped by 3 bases and J by 0 bases, with 8 bases between them. Per the germline V gene, CDR1 is KGHDR and CDR2 is SFDVKD. The CDR3 is 16 amino acids. CDR3 in amino acids: CATSDTRASGANVLTF. CDR3 DNA: TGTGCCACCAGTGATACGAGGGCCTCTGGGGCCAACGTCCTGACTTTC.

The chain carries TRBV7-2 and TRBJ2-1, with 9 bases that match TRBD2. With V trimmed by 2 bases and J by 5 bases, 7 bases remained unmatched. Germline CDR1 and CDR2: SGHTA and FQGNSA. This CDR3 has 16 residues. The CDR3 DNA reads TGTGCCAGCAGCTTAATCGGCGGGGGGGCCAACAATGAGCAGTTCTTC. The encoded protein is CASSLIGGGANNEQFF.

The gene calls are TRBV5-1 and TRBJ2-5; D is possibly TRBD2 (6 bases). V lost 0 bases and J 5 bases, leaving 11 bases between the germline ends. Per germline, CDR1 SGHRS and CDR2 YFSETQ. The CDR3 has 14 amino acids. CDR3 in amino acids: CASSLAGGPETQYF. CDR3 DNA: TGCGCCAGCAGCTTGGCCGGGGGTCCTGAGACCCAGTACTTC.

The chain couples TRBV7-2 to TRBJ2-7; TRBD2 agrees at 9 bases. Per germline, CDR1 SGHTA and CDR2 FQGNSA. CDR3 length: 16 residues. The junction had 4 bases not matched to a gene; V was cut back by 1 base and J by 0 bases. DNA for the CDR3: TGTGCCAGCAGCTTAGTTTCTAGCGGGGACTCCTACGAGCAGTACTTC. Translating it yields CASSLVSSGDSYEQYF. The full variable domain, rest sourced from reference TRBV7-2 and TRBJ2-7, is GAGVSQSPSNKVTEKGKDVELRCDPISGHTALYWYRQSLGQGLEFLIYFQGNSAPDKSGLPSDRFSAERTGGSVSTLTIQRTQQEDSAVYLCASSLVSSGDSYEQYFGPGTRLTVT.

The rearrangement links TRBV5-4 to TRBJ2-3, with TRBD2 as a possible D gene (6 bases). The germline CDR1 and CDR2 sequences are SGHNT and YYREEE (reference sequence). The V and J ends lost 4 bases and 5 bases respectively, with 17 bases between them. This CDR3 region has 15 residues. The DNA of the CDR3 is TGTGCCAGCAGCCCTCGGGGCGGGATCATAGATACGCAGTATTTT. This codes for CASSPRGGIIDTQYF.

The J gene is TRBJ2-7, the V gene TRBV7-9, with a weak D call TRBD1 (6 bases). Trimming removed 7 bases at V and 6 bases at J, with 22 bases between. The CDR3 is 15 amino acids. Per germline, CDR1 SEHNR and CDR2 FQNEAQ (reference sequence). In DNA form, the CDR3 reads TGTGCCAGCAACACCGGGACATACAAAGTGGGCGAGCAGTACTTC. Translation: CASNTGTYKVGEQYF.